This entry concerns a single T cell receptor (beta chain). Its antigen remains unknown. Each person with ophthalmopathy scored at least 3 on the Clinical Activity Score, reached NOSPECS grade 4 or higher, and had been ill under 3 months. This sample was included in a study of T cells in Graves' hyperthyroidism and ophthalmopathy. Study-wide results and limits: Classification by a 13 V-J model distinguished ophthalmopathy from stable hyperthyroidism. Blood also showed most of the thyroid clonotypes that were expanded above 0.001.

The CDR3 is made up of 17 amino acids. V lost 5 bases and J 0 bases, leaving 16 bases between the germline ends. Looked up from germline, CDR1 is LGHDT and CDR2 is YNNKEL (reference sequence). RNA transcripts gave rise to amplified TCR beta CDR3 regions. TCR CDR3 regions were first amplified by RT-PCR with HTBI primers. One entry per CDR3 protein, called by TCRdb with MiXCR from the multiplex PCR reads. The sample lists about 380,000 distinct CDR3 sequences, around a sixth occurring once. This receptor was identified in a man aged 18 to 29 with Graves' ophthalmopathy. The gene calls are TRBV3-1 and TRBJ2-2; possible D gene TRBD2, 5 bases. Sequenced material: blood. This CDR3 reads CASSGGDGSPNTGELFF. The CDR3 DNA reads TGTGCCAGCAGCGGAGGCGATGGGTCTCCGAACACCGGGGAGCTGTTTTTT.